The 32 T cell receptor beta chains given below trace back to one sample, sequenced in a study of PD-L1 blockade in urothelial cancer. The time point denotes: peripheral blood 6 weeks after treatment start. Profiling relied on immunoSEQ multiplex PCR, and the TCRdb table lists in-frame clones only, not all of them. Altogether tens of thousands of clones are present, approximately 85% being singletons, with the ten largest covering under 2.5%. The source material was PBMCs, sampled around atezolizumab (anti-PD-L1) treatment. The receptors derive from a man aged 50-59 years with urothelial cancer.

This clone was picked up a small number of times. The CDR3 DNA reads as TGTGCCAGCAGCTTGGGGGACAGGGTAGCGCAGTACTTC. Protein product: CASSLGDRVAQYF. The rearrangement joins TRBV5-6 to TRBJ2-7, with 9 nucleotides matching TRBD1. The CDR3 extends over 13 amino acids. The junction had 4 bases not matched to a gene; V was cut back by 0 bases and J by 9 bases. Germline values: CDR1 SGHDT, CDR2 YYEEEE.

This sequence joins TRBV7-9 and TRBJ2-7, with D possibly TRBD2 on 5 matching bases. Trimming removed 5 bases at V and 6 bases at J, with 20 bases between. The CDR3 is 15 residues long. The V gene's germline CDR1 is SEHNR and CDR2 FQNEAQ (reference sequence). In nucleotides, the CDR3 is TGTGCCAGCAGCCCCCAGCTTTCGCCCGAGGGCGAGCAGTACTTC. Translation: CASSPQLSPEGEQYF.

In the case of this clone: The junction does not match germline at one end; this may be a read error. CDR3 protein: CASSPRSGRACFF. DNA for the CDR3: TGTGCCAGCAGTCCCCGAAGCGGGAGGGCCTGTTTCTTC. This chain links TRBV27 with TRBJ2-4; TRBD2 aligns across 10 bases. Germline V lookup: CDR1 MNHEY, CDR2 SMNVEV (reference sequence). There are 13 residues in the CDR3.

This chain links TRBV5-1 with TRBJ2-1; 7 bases map to TRBD1. Germline CDR1 SGHRS, CDR2 YFSETQ. The CDR3 covers 15 residues. V lost 5 bases, J lost 12 bases, and 17 bases stayed unmatched. CDR3 nucleotides: TGCGCCAGCAGTTCCGGGACAGCCGCTACGGTCGGGCAGTTCTTC. Its translation: CASSSGTAATVGQFF.

By sample share, this clone is medium-sized (0.01 to 0.1%). Other nucleotide sequences in the sample specify the same CDR3. The chain combines TRBV30 with TRBJ1-6, with D possibly matching TRBD1 (5 bases). CDR3 length: 13 amino acids. Germline CDR1 and CDR2: GTSNPN and SVGIG (reference sequence). V was clipped by 5 bases and J by 5 bases, with 10 bases between them. CDR3 DNA sequence: TGTGCCTGGGCTGGGGGGGATAATTCACCCCTCCACTTT. Amino acids: CAWAGGDNSPLHF.

This clone appeared once. CDR3 residues: CASSFQGVERSPLHF. The CDR3 DNA reads as TGTGCCAGCAGCTTCCAGGGGGTGGAACGTTCACCCCTCCACTTT. The chain links TRBV5-4 to TRBJ1-6, with 7 nucleotides matching TRBD1. Trimming removed 2 bases from V and 9 bases from J; junction bases left unmatched: 8. Germline CDR1 reads SGHNT; CDR2 reads YYREEE (reference sequence). The CDR3 sequence is 15 residues long.

This sequence joins TRBV7-2 and TRBJ2-7; 7 nucleotides match TRBD1. J lost 12 bases, V lost 1 base, and 12 bases had no gene match. The CDR3 extends over 14 amino acids. Germline V gene data show CDR1 as SGHTA and CDR2 as FQGNSA. The CDR3 DNA sequence: TGTGCCAGCAGCTTAGGTTTTGAGGGGGCACCGTGGTACTTC. Translation: CASSLGFEGAPWYF.

The chain couples TRBV6-6 to TRBJ2-5; D is possibly TRBD1 (5 bases). The CDR3 has 14 residues. Trimming took 0 bases from V and 2 from J, leaving 7 bases between them. The V gene's germline CDR1 is MNHNY and CDR2 SVGAGI (reference sequence). CDR3 region: CASSYSQVQETQYF. Written as DNA, the CDR3 is TGTGCCAGCAGTTACTCACAGGTTCAAGAGACCCAGTACTTC.

This chain uses TRBV15 with TRBJ1-1; D is possibly TRBD1 (5 bases). The germline V gene has CDR1 LNHNV and CDR2 YYDKDF (reference sequence). V lost 3 bases to trimming and J lost 3 bases, with 11 bases between them. CDR3 length: 14 amino acids. Written as DNA, the CDR3 is TGTGCCACCAGCAGGGGGGGATATGACACTGAAGCTTTCTTT. It encodes CATSRGGYDTEAFF.

The chain combines TRBV7-9 with TRBJ2-6; weak D call: TRBD2 (6 bases). The germline V gene encodes CDR1 SEHNR and CDR2 FQNEAQ (reference sequence). The CDR3 contains 17 residues. Trimming left V 0 bases short and J 2 bases short, with 11 bases between. The CDR3 nucleotides read TGTGCCAGCAGCTTAGCTGGGACTGGTACTGGGGCCAACGTCCTGACTTTC. Its translation is CASSLAGTGTGANVLTF.

The chain links TRBV27 to TRBJ2-1, with 16 positions matching TRBD2. The CDR3 spans 18 residues. Germline CDR1 and CDR2: MNHEY and SMNVEV (reference sequence). Trimming removed 5 bases from V and 3 bases from J; junction bases left unmatched: 7. The chain's CDR3 is CASSPGLAGGQIYNEQFF. CDR3 coding DNA: TGTGCCAGCAGTCCGGGACTAGCGGGAGGGCAAATCTACAATGAGCAGTTCTTC.

As DNA, the CDR3 is TGTGCCAGTAGTATAGCCCGGGGTCTCCTTTACTACGAGCAGTACTTC. It is translated as CASSIARGLLYYEQYF. The chain couples TRBV19 to TRBJ2-7; TRBD2 is a possible D gene (5 bases). V was pared by 1 base and J by 3 bases, with 16 bases between. CDR1 LNHDA and CDR2 SQIVND come from the germline V gene (reference sequence). There are 16 residues in the CDR3.

The rearrangement joins TRBV6-5 to TRBJ1-1; TRBD1 matches 8 bases. V dropped 1 base and J dropped 4; count of bases not matched to a gene: 5. CDR1 and CDR2 (germline): MNHEY, SVGAGI. This CDR3 contains 15 residues. The CDR3 spells CASSYLQGGTTEAFF. For the CDR3, the DNA is TGTGCCAGCAGTTACTTACAGGGGGGGACCACTGAAGCTTTCTTT.

This clone was seen only a few times. The DNA of the CDR3 is TGTGCCAGCAGAGATCCTAGCGGGGGGGCCACCGGGGAGCTGTTTTTT. This translates into CASRDPSGGATGELFF. The chain recombines TRBV2 with TRBJ2-2, with TRBD2 identical over 12 bases. The CDR3 runs 16 residues. The germline gives CDR1 SNHLY, CDR2 FYNNEI. V was pared by 6 bases and J by 4 bases, with 6 bases of the junction left unmatched.

The chain links TRBV27 to TRBJ2-5; a possible D gene is TRBD2 (6 bases). CDR1 and CDR2 from the germline V gene are MNHEY and SMNVEV (reference sequence). This CDR3 spans 14 amino acids. The V gene lost 5 bases and the J gene lost 1 base, with 11 bases spanning the gap. CDR3 sequence reads: CASSPWRAQETQYF. The CDR3 coding sequence is TGTGCCAGCAGTCCGTGGAGGGCCCAAGAGACCCAGTACTTC.

The chain has TRBV30 and TRBJ2-2, with TRBD2 identical over 7 bases. The CDR3 length is 14 residues. In germline, CDR1 is GTSNPN, CDR2 SVGIG (reference sequence). V lost 3 bases, J lost 5 bases, and 6 bases stayed unmatched. CDR3 nucleotides: TGTGCCTGGAGAGGCGGGGGTTGGACCGGGGAGCTGTTTTTT. It specifies CAWRGGGWTGELFF.

This clone was recorded only once. The gene calls are TRBV18 and TRBJ2-3; the D is unclear. The germline gives CDR1 KGHSH, CDR2 LQKENI. Trimming took off 5 bases at V and 1 base at J, with 7 bases between the two ends. There are 13 residues in the CDR3. As DNA, the CDR3 is TGTGCCAGCTCATACGCAGGCACAGATACGCAGTATTTT. This translates into CASSYAGTDTQYF. Complete variable domain (other parts from reference TRBV18 and TRBJ2-3): NAGVMQNPRHLVRRRGQEARLRCSPMKGHSHVYWYRQLPEEGLKFMVYLQKENIIDESGMPKERFSAEFPKEGPSILRIQQVVRGDSAAYFCASSYAGTDTQYFGPGTRLTVL.

V and J are TRBV14 and TRBJ2-1, with D maybe TRBD2 (6 bases). Germline CDR1 and CDR2: SGHDN and FVKESK. The CDR3 extends over 18 amino acids. Between the trimmed V and J ends, which lost 0 bases and 9 bases, there was a span of 24 bases. Written as DNA, the CDR3 is TGTGCCAGCAGCCAAGATGGGGGAGGCAGGACTACCGAGGCTGAGCAGTTCTTC. Residues: CASSQDGGGRTTEAEQFF.

V usage is TRBV19 and J usage is TRBJ2-1; 7 bases are shared with TRBD2. The ends lost 1 base at V and 4 bases at J; junction bases unmatched: 10. The CDR3 length is 17 residues. Germline V CDR1 and CDR2: LNHDA, SQIVND (reference sequence). CDR3: CASSIAGEGKIYNEQFF. CDR3 nucleotide sequence: TGTGCCAGTAGTATAGCGGGGGAGGGAAAGATTTACAATGAGCAGTTCTTC.

The rearrangement uses TRBV7-9 and TRBJ2-5; D may be TRBD2 (6 bases). V was pared by 0 bases and J by 4 bases, with 6 bases between. The V gene's germline CDR1 is SEHNR and CDR2 FQNEAQ (reference sequence). The CDR3 is 13 amino acids. The CDR3 region is CASSLAGGETQYF. The CDR3, as DNA: TGTGCCAGCAGCTTAGCGGGGGGAGAGACCCAGTACTTC.

The chain combines TRBV5-1 with TRBJ1-1; TRBD1 aligns across 8 bases. The CDR3 consists of 15 residues. V lost 6 bases to trimming and J lost 1 base; unmatched junction nucleotides: 8. Germline lookup yields CDR1 SGHRS and CDR2 YFSETQ. CDR3 amino acids: CASMAGGAKNTEAFF. As DNA, the CDR3 is TGCGCCAGCATGGCAGGGGGCGCGAAGAACACTGAAGCTTTCTTT.

The genes are TRBV5-1 and TRBJ2-3, with 7 bases aligning to TRBD2. This CDR3 contains 14 residues. The ends lost 7 bases at V and 4 bases at J; junction bases unmatched: 9. CDR1 is SGHRS and CDR2 is YFSETQ in the germline V gene. Here the CDR3 DNA reads TGCGCCAGCCAGGACCAGCGGGGCCCAGATACGCAGTATTTT. Amino acids: CASQDQRGPDTQYF.

In regard to this clone: Other DNA variants within this sample encode the same CDR3. The chain recombines TRBV10-2 with TRBJ1-1, with D hard to call. Looked up from germline, CDR1 is WSHSY and CDR2 is SAAADI. V lost 8 bases, J lost 2 bases, and 9 bases lay in between. The CDR3 loop spans 12 amino acids. CDR3: CASLGGNTEAFF. Written as DNA, the CDR3 is TGCGCCAGCTTAGGAGGAAACACTGAAGCTTTCTTT.

The chain combines TRBV6-5 with TRBJ2-2, with D possibly matching TRBD1 (5 bases). Germline V CDR1 and CDR2: MNHEY, SVGAGI. V dropped 7 bases and J dropped 4 bases, with 13 bases sitting between them. CDR3 length equals 14 residues. CDR3 nucleotide sequence: TGTGCCAGCAAGACAGCCATTTCCACCGGGGAGCTGTTTTTT. Its translation is CASKTAISTGELFF.

The chain couples TRBV20-1 to TRBJ2-7, with a tentative D call TRBD2 (6 bases). Per germline, CDR1 DFQATT and CDR2 SNEGSKA (reference sequence). The CDR3 sequence is 11 residues long. Trimming removed 7 bases from V and 3 bases from J, with 10 bases in between. CDR3 DNA sequence: TGCAGTGGGGAGGCAGTCTACGAGCAGTACTTC. Translating gives CSGEAVYEQYF.

CDR3 DNA sequence: TGTGCCAGCAGTTTATCTGGGTGGGACATCTATGGCTACACCTTC. This gives the protein CASSLSGWDIYGYTF. The rearrangement uses TRBV27 and TRBJ1-2; D is possibly TRBD1 (6 bases). Between the trimmed V and J ends, which lost 0 bases and 4 bases, there was a span of 12 bases. From germline, CDR1 is MNHEY and CDR2 SMNVEV (reference sequence). CDR3 length: 15 amino acids.

The chain combines TRBV27 with TRBJ2-3; D gene unclear. The V end lost 5 bases, the J end lost 4 bases, and 19 bases lay between the germline ends. The germline CDR1 and CDR2 sequences are MNHEY and SMNVEV (reference sequence). This CDR3 is 16 amino acids long. The CDR3 region is CASSPRPPSLADTQYF. CDR3 DNA: TGTGCCAGCAGTCCTAGGCCCCCCTCTCTCGCAGATACGCAGTATTTT.

The V and J genes are TRBV7-9 and TRBJ2-5, with D possibly being TRBD1 (6 bases). Germline CDR1 and CDR2: SEHNR and FQNEAQ (reference sequence). Trimming shortened V by 5 bases and J by 4 bases, and 14 bases separated the two germline ends. The length of the CDR3 is 14 residues. CDR3 nucleotides: TGTGCCAGCAGCCCCTCAGGGGACACAGAGACCCAGTACTTC. It codes for CASSPSGDTETQYF.

The chain recombines TRBV4-2 with TRBJ2-7; TRBD2 agrees at 11 bases. Germline trimming cut 5 bases from V and 4 bases from J; bases unmatched to any gene: 13. The CDR3 is made up of 17 amino acids. Germline-derived CDR1 and CDR2 are LGHNA and YNFKEQ. This CDR3 is CASSGRLAGGNLYEQYF. CDR3 in DNA: TGTGCCAGCAGCGGACGATTAGCGGGAGGGAATTTGTACGAGCAGTACTTC.

A single count supports this clone. The rearrangement joins TRBV6-1 to TRBJ1-1; 9 bases fit TRBD1. CDR1 is MNHNS and CDR2 is SASEGT in the germline V gene. The CDR3 extends over 15 amino acids. V lost 1 base to trimming and J lost 0 bases; unmatched junction nucleotides: 0. The CDR3 sequence: CASSEGTGVNTEAFF. CDR3 sequence (DNA): TGTGCCAGCAGTGAAGGGACAGGGGTGAACACTGAAGCTTTCTTT.

This rearrangement joins TRBV5-4 to TRBJ2-7, with D perhaps TRBD2 (6 bases). Germline V CDR1 and CDR2: SGHNT, YYREEE (reference sequence). The CDR3 loop spans 15 amino acids. V dropped 0 bases and J dropped 2 bases, with 12 bases sitting between them. The CDR3 nucleotides read TGTGCCAGCAGCTTGGGTCGGGAGAGAGCCTACGAGCAGTACTTC. It translates to CASSLGRERAYEQYF.

This chain connects TRBV28 to TRBJ2-1; 11 bases map to TRBD2. This CDR3 region has 15 residues. Germline V CDR1 and CDR2: MDHEN, SYDVKM. V lost 3 bases to trimming and J lost 9 bases; unmatched junction nucleotides: 7. CDR3 amino acids: CASSFKLAGEVEQFF. CDR3 in DNA: TGTGCCAGCAGTTTCAAACTAGCGGGAGAGGTTGAGCAGTTCTTC.